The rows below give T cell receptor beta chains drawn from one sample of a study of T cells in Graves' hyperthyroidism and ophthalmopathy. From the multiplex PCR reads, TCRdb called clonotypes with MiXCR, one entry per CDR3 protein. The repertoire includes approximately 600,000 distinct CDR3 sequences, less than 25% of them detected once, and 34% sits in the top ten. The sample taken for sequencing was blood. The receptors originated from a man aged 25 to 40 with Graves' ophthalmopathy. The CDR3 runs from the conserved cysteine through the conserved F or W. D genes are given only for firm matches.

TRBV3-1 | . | CASSQVTGTPYEQYF
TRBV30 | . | CAWRGPGAVGDEQFF
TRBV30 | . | CAWSVRGSGEQYF
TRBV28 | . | CASSLDPLTGTGELFF
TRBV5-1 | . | CASSPRVLDGYTF
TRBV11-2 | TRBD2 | CASSVAGVVDTQYF
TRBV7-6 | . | CASSPVTGAQETQYF
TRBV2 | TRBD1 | CASRARTGGDTEAFF
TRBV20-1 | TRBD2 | CSAFPAGGGSYEQYF
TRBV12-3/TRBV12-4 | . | CASSSAGLNFNEQFF
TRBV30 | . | CAWSVPQTGGSNQPQHF
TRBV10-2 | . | CASMQADGNTIYF
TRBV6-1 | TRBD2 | CASRPLAGGANEQFF
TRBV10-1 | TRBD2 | CASSPLRSAGSSYNEQFF
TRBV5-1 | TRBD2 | CASSSGTSGTDTQYF
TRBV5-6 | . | CASRRDASPPYGYTF
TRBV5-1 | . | CASSSERLVDEQYF
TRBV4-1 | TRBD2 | CASRWEGAGTYEQYF
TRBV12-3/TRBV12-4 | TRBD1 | CASSQQTGGHSPLHF